This T cell receptor beta chain was retrieved from a study of OX40 agonist ivuxolimab in advanced cancers. Study summary: An agonistic human IgG2 monoclonal antibody against OX40 (CD134) was given. Notes on the study in general: Expanded clones tended on average to be more numerous among CD8+ T cells than CD4+.

TCRdb's copy holds only in-frame clones and misses some; the assay was immunoSEQ multiplex PCR. The sample comprises tens of thousands of clones, roughly 86% of which are singletons, and roughly 8.4% rests with the top ten. On this clone itself: Its specificity is unknown.

Sequencing was performed on CD4+ or CD8+ T cells sorted from blood, taken in a trial of the OX40 agonist ivuxolimab. This clonotype was sampled from an adult with an advanced solid tumor such as melanoma, head and neck, liver or kidney cancer.

Here the CDR3 reads CASSLGSNSPLHF. The CDR3 DNA reads as TGCGCCAGCAGCCTAGGCAGCAATTCACCCCTCCACTTT. This sequence joins TRBV5-1 and TRBJ1-6; D gene ambiguous. The CDR3 covers 13 residues. V was clipped by 4 bases and J by 7 bases, with 9 bases between them. Germline CDR1 is SGHRS and CDR2 is YFSETQ.